The clone carrying this T cell receptor (beta chain) was counted only a few times. Having ophthalmopathy, the donors showed moderate-to-severe activity, CAS ≥3 and NOSPECS ≥4, with disease lasting under 3 months. Reliance was placed on clinical symptoms, serum thyroxine, TRAb, thyroid ultrasound and orbital computed tomography for diagnosis. Trimming took 3 bases from V and 3 from J, leaving 11 bases between them. The germline V gene has CDR1 LGHDT and CDR2 YNNKEL (reference sequence). This CDR3 has 14 amino acids. The record originates from a study of Graves' ophthalmopathy and Graves' hyperthyroidism. The study amplified TCR beta CDR3 regions using RNA transcripts. First-round RT-PCR relied on HTBI primers, and a second-round multiplex PCR came next. Each CDR3 protein gets one entry after TCRdb re-called the multiplex PCR reads with MiXCR. Among around 470,000 distinct CDR3 sequences, 13% to 15% were seen once, and the ten largest hold around 9.8%.

The sequenced sample was blood. J is TRBJ1-1 and V is TRBV3-1; possible D gene TRBD1, 5 bases. This clonotype was sampled from a woman aged 25 to 39 with Graves' ophthalmopathy. CDR3 in amino acids: CASSQQGRDTEAFF. For the CDR3, the DNA is TGTGCCAGCAGCCAGCAGGGAAGGGACACTGAAGCTTTCTTT.